This section outlines one TCR beta chain sequence together with its context. As yet, its antigen is unknown. The data are from a study of shared clonotypes between healthy human individuals. Study-level findings and limits: Naive CD4 clonotypes were shared across a handful of donors at 4% to 5%.

Measured with immunoSEQ multiplex PCR; TCRdb has only the in-frame clones, and not every one. This sample has about 2.4 million clones, with around nine tenths found just once. V was clipped by 3 bases and J by 1 base; unmatched bases: 10. Germline CDR1 and CDR2: SGDLS and YYNGEE. This CDR3 comprises 16 residues. What was sequenced was naive CD4+ T cells sorted from blood. Subset described: CD45RA+ positively selected. This TCR derives from a man in his late teens or twenties in good health. This rearrangement joins TRBV9 to TRBJ2-7, with TRBD1 identical over 7 bases. CDR3: CASSASPGQISYEQYF. DNA for the CDR3: TGTGCCAGCAGCGCTAGTCCGGGACAGATTTCCTACGAGCAGTACTTC.